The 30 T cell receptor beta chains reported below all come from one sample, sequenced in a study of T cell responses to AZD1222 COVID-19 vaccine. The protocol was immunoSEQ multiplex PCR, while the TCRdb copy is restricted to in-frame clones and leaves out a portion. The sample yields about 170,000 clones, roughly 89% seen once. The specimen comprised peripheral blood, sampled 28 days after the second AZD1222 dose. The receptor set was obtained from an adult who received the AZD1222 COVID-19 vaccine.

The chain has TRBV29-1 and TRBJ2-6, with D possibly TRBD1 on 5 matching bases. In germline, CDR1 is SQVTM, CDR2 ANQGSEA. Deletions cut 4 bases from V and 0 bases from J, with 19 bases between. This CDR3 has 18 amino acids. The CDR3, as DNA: TGCAGCGTTGGGAAGGGGAAGGGAATCGGCTCTGGGGCCAACGTCCTGACTTTC. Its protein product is CSVGKGKGIGSGANVLTF.

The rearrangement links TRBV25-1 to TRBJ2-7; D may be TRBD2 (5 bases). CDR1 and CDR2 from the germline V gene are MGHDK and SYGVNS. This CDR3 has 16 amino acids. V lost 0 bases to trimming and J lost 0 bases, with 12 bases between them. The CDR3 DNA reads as TGTGCCAGCAGTGAATATTTTGACGGGGACTCCTACGAGCAGTACTTC. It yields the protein CASSEYFDGDSYEQYF.

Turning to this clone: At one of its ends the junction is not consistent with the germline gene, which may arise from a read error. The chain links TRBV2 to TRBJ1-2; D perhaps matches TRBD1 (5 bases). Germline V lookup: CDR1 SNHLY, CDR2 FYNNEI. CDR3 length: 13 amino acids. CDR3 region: CASSRGAGGRAAF. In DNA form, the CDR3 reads TGTGCCAGCAGTCGAGGGGCAGGCGGAAGGGCGGCCTTC.

The CDR3 bases are TGTGCCACCAGCCCAGGACAGACATACAATCAGCCCCAGCATTTT. This codes for CATSPGQTYNQPQHF. The V call is TRBV15, the J call TRBJ1-5; TRBD1 is a possible D gene (6 bases). The CDR3 has 15 residues. Between the trimmed V and J ends, which lost 5 bases and 3 bases, there was a span of 14 bases. CDR1 and CDR2 (germline): LNHNV, YYDKDF (reference sequence). The full variable domain, its missing parts supplied by reference TRBV15 and TRBJ1-5, is DAMVIQNPRYQVTQFGKPVTLSCSQTLNHNVMYWYQQKSSQAPKLLFHYYDKDFNNEADTPDNFQSRRPNTSFCFLDIRSPGLGDTAMYLCATSPGQTYNQPQHFGDGTRLSIL.

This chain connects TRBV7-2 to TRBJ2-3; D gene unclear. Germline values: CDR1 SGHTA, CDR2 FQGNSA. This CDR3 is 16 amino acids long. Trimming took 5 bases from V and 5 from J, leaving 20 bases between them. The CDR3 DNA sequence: TGTGCCAGCAGCCAGACGCCAGCGACCATCGGAGATACGCAGTATTTT. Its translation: CASSQTPATIGDTQYF.

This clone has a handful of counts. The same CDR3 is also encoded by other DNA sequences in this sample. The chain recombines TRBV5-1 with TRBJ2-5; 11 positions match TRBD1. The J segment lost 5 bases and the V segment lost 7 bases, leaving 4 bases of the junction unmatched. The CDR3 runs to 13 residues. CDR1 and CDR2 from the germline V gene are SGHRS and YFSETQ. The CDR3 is CASGQGARETQYF. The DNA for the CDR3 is TGCGCCAGCGGACAGGGGGCGAGGGAGACCCAGTACTTC. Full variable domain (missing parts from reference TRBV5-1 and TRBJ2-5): KAGVTQTPRYLIKTRGQQVTLSCSPISGHRSVSWYQQTPGQGLQFLFEYFSETQRNKGNFPGRFSGRQFSNSRSEMNVSTLELGDSALYLCASGQGARETQYFGPGTRLLVL.

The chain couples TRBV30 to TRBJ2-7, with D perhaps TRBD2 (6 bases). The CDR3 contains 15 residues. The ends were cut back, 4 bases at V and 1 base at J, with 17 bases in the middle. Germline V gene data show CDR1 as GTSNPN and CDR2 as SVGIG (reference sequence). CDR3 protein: CAWMGGLPVSYEQYF. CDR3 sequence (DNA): TGTGCCTGGATGGGGGGTCTACCTGTATCCTACGAGCAGTACTTC. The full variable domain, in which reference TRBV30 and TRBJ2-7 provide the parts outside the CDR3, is SQTIHQWPATLVQPVGSPLSLECTVEGTSNPNLYWYRQAAGRGLQLLFYSVGIGQISSEVPQNLSASRPQDRQFILSSKKLLLSDSGFYLCAWMGGLPVSYEQYFGPGTRLTVT.

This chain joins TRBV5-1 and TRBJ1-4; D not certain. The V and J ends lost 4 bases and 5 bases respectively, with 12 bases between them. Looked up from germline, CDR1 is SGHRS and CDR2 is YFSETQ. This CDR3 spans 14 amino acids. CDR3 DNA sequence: TGCGCCAGCAGCCAAACGCCGGGGAATGAAAAACTGTTTTTT. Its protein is CASSQTPGNEKLFF.

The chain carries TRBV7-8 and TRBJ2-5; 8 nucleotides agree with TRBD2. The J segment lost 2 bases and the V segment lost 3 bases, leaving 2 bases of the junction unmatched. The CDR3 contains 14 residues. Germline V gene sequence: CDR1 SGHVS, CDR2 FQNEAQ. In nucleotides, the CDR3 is TGTGCCAGCAGCTTCCGCGGGGGGCAAGAGACCCAGTACTTC. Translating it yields CASSFRGGQETQYF.

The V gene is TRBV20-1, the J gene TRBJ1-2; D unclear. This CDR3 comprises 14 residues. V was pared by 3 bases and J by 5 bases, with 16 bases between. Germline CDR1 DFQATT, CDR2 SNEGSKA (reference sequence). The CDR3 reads CSASSLMTGYGYTF. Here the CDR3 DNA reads TGCAGTGCTAGTTCTTTAATGACGGGGTATGGCTACACCTTC.

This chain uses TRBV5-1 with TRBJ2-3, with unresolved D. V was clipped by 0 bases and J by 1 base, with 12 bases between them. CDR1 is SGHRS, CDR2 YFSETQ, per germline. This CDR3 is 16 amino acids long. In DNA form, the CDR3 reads TGCGCCAGCAGCTTGGGTGGAAGGACCCGCACAGATACGCAGTATTTT. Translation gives CASSLGGRTRTDTQYF. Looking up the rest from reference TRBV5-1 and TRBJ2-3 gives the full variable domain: KAGVTQTPRYLIKTRGQQVTLSCSPISGHRSVSWYQQTPGQGLQFLFEYFSETQRNKGNFPGRFSGRQFSNSRSEMNVSTLELGDSALYLCASSLGGRTRTDTQYFGPGTRLTVL.

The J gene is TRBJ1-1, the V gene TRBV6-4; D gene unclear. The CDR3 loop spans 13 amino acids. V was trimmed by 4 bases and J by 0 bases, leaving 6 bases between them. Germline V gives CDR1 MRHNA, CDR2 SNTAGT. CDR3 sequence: CASSVNVNTEAFF. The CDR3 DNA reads TGTGCCAGCAGTGTGAACGTGAACACTGAAGCTTTCTTT.

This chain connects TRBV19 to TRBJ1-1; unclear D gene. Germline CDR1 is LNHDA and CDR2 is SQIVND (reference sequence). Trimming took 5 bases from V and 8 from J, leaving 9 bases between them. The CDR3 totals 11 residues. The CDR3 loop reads CASSLRQEAFF. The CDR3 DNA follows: TGTGCCAGTAGTCTAAGACAAGAAGCTTTCTTT. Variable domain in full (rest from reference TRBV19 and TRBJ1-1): DGGITQSPKYLFRKEGQNVTLSCEQNLNHDAMYWYRQDPGQGLRLIYYSQIVNDFQKGDIAEGYSVSREKKESFPLTVTSAQKNPTAFYLCASSLRQEAFFGQGTRLTVV.

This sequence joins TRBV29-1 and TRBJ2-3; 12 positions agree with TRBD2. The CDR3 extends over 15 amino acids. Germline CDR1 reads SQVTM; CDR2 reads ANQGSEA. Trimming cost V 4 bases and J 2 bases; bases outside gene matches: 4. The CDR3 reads CSVGRTSGNTDTQYF. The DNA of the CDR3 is TGCAGCGTTGGACGGACTAGCGGGAACACAGATACGCAGTATTTT.

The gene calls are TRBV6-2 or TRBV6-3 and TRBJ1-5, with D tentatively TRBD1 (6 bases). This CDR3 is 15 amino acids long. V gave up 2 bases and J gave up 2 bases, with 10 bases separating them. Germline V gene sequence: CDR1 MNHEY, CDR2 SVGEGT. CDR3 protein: CASSYRGLGNQPQHF. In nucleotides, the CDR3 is TGTGCCAGCAGTTACAGGGGGTTGGGCAATCAGCCCCAGCATTTT.

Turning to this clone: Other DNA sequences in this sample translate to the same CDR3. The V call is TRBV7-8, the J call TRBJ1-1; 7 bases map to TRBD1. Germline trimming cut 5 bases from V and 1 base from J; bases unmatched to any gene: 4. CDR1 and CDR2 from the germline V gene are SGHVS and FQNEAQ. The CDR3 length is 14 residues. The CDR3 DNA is TGTGCCAGCAGCCTTGGGACAGCGAACACTGAAGCTTTCTTT. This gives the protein CASSLGTANTEAFF.

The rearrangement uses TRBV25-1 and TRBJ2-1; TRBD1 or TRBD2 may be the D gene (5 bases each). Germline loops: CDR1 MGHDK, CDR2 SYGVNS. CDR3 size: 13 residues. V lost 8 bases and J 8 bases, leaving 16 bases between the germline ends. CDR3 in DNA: TGTGCCAGCCTCGGGTTGGGGGTCTATGAGCAGTTCTTC. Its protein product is CASLGLGVYEQFF.

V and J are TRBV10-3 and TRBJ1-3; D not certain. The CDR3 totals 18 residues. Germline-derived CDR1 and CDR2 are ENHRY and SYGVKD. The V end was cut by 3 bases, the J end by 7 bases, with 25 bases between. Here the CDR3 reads CAISERDVWTAQGNTIYF. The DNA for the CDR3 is TGTGCCATCAGTGAAAGAGATGTTTGGACTGCCCAAGGGAACACCATATATTTT.

The CDR3 region is CASSQGWGENVIVDEQFF. The CDR3 DNA sequence: TGTGCCAGCAGCCAGGGTTGGGGGGAGAATGTGATTGTCGATGAGCAGTTCTTC. The J gene is TRBJ2-1, the V gene TRBV3-1 (or the pseudogene TRBV3-2), with D perhaps matching TRBD2 (6 bases). CDR3 length: 18 amino acids. The germline V gene encodes CDR1 LGHDT and CDR2 YNNKEL (reference sequence). Trimming pared 3 bases from V and 8 bases from J, leaving 26 bases between.

The DNA for the CDR3 is TGTGCCAGCACCTTCGGACAGGGGGCCGGAGGCTACACCTTC. It translates to CASTFGQGAGGYTF. This rearrangement joins TRBV2 to TRBJ1-2, with 11 bases identical to TRBD1. CDR1 and CDR2 from the germline V gene are SNHLY and FYNNEI. The length of the CDR3 is 14 residues. V lost 7 bases, J lost 8 bases, and 9 bases stayed unmatched. Full variable domain (remainder filled in from reference TRBV2 and TRBJ1-2): EPEVTQTPSHQVTQMGQEVILRCVPISNHLYFYWYRQILGQKVEFLVSFYNNEISEKSEIFDDQFSVERPDGSNFTLKIRSTKLEDSAMYFCASTFGQGAGGYTFGSGTRLTVV.

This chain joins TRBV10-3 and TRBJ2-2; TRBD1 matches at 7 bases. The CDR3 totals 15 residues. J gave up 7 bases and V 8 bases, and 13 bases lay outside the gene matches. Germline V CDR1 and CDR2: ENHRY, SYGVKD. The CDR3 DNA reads TGTGCCATCCCTGCCAAGGGGGCGATGGTCGGGGAGCTGTTTTTT. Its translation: CAIPAKGAMVGELFF.

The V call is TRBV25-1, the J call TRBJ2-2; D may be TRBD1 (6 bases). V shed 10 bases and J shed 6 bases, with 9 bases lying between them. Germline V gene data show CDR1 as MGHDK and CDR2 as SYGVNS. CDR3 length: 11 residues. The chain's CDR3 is CAIRGAGELFF. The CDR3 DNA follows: TGTGCCATCAGGGGTGCCGGGGAGCTGTTTTTT.

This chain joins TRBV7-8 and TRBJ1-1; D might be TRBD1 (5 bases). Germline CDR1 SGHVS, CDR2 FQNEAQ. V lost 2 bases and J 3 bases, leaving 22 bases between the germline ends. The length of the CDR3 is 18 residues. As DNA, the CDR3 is TGTGCCAGCAGCTTAATCGTCGGGGACTTAGTGAGGGACACTGAAGCTTTCTTT. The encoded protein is CASSLIVGDLVRDTEAFF.

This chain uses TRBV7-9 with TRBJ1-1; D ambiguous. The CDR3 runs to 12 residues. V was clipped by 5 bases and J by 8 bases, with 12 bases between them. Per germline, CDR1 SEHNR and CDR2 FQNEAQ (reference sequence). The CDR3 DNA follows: TGTGCCAGCAGCCCCCCCGGGCCCGAAGCTTTCTTT. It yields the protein CASSPPGPEAFF.

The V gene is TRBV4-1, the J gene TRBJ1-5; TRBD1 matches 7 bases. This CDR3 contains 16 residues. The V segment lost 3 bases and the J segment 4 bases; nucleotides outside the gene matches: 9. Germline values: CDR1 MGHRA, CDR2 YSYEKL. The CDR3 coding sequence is TGCGCCAGCAGCCAGCCTGGACAGGTGGCAAATCAGCCCCAGCATTTT. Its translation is CASSQPGQVANQPQHF.

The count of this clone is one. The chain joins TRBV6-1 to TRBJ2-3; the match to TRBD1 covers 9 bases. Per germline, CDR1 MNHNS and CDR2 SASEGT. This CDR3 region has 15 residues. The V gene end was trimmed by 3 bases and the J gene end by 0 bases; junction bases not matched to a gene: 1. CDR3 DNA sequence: TGTGCCAGCAGTGACGGGACAGGGAGCACAGATACGCAGTATTTT. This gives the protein CASSDGTGSTDTQYF.

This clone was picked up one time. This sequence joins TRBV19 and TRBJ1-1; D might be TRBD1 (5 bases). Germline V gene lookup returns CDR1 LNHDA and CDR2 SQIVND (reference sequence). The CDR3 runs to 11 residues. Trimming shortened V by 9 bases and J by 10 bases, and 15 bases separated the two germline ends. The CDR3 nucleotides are TGTGCCAGCACTCGGGGCTTATTAGCTTTCTTT. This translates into CASTRGLLAFF.

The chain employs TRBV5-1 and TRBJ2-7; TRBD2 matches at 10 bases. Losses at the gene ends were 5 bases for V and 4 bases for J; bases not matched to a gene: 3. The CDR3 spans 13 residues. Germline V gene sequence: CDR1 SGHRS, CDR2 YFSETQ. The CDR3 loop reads CASSLAGVYEQYF. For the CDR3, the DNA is TGCGCCAGCAGTCTAGCGGGGGTATACGAGCAGTACTTC. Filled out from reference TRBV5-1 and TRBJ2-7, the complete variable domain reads KAGVTQTPRYLIKTRGQQVTLSCSPISGHRSVSWYQQTPGQGLQFLFEYFSETQRNKGNFPGRFSGRQFSNSRSEMNVSTLELGDSALYLCASSLAGVYEQYFGPGTRLTVT.

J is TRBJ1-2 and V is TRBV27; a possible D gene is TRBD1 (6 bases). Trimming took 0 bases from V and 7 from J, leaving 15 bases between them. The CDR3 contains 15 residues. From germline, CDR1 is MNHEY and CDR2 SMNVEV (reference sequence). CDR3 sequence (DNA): TGTGCCAGCAGTTTATCGGCAGGGGCGTTGAGTGGCTACACCTTC. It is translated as CASSLSAGALSGYTF.

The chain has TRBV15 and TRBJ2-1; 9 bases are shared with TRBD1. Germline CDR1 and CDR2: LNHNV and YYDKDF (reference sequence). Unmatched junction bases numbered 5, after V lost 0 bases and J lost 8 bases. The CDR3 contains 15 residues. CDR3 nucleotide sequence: TGTGCCACCAGCAGAGATCCCGGACAGGGGTATGAGCAGTTCTTC. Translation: CATSRDPGQGYEQFF. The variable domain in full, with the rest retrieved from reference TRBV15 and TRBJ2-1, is DAMVIQNPRYQVTQFGKPVTLSCSQTLNHNVMYWYQQKSSQAPKLLFHYYDKDFNNEADTPDNFQSRRPNTSFCFLDIRSPGLGDTAMYLCATSRDPGQGYEQFFGPGTRLTVL.